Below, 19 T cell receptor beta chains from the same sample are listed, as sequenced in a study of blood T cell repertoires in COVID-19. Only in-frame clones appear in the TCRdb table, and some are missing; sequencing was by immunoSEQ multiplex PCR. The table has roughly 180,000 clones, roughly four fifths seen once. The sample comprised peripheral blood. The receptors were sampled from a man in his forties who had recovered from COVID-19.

Here the CDR3 reads CASSWEGYTGELFF. The CDR3 nucleotides are TGTGCCAGCAGCTGGGAGGGGTACACCGGGGAGCTGTTTTTT. J is TRBJ2-2 and V is TRBV5-6; 7 positions agree with TRBD2. Germline assignment: CDR1 SGHDT and CDR2 YYEEEE. The CDR3 extends over 14 amino acids. V dropped 3 bases and J dropped 3; count of bases not matched to a gene: 2.

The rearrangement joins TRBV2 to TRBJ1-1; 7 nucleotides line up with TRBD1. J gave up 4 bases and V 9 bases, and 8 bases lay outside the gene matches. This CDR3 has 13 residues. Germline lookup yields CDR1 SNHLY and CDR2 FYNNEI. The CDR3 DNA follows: TGTGCCAGGTTCGGACAGGAAGGCACTGAAGCTTTCTTT. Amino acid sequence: CARFGQEGTEAFF.

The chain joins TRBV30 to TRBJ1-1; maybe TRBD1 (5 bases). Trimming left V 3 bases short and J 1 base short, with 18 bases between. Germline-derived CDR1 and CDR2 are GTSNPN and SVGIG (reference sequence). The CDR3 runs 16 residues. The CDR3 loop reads CAWSPGGTRWNTEAFF. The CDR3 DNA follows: TGTGCCTGGAGCCCCGGAGGGACTAGATGGAACACTGAAGCTTTCTTT.

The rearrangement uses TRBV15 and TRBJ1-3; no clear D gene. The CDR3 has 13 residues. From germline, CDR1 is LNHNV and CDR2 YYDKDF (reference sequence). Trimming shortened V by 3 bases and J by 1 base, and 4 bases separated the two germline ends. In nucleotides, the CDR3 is TGTGCCACCAGCAGGACATCTGGAAACACCATATATTTT. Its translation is CATSRTSGNTIYF.

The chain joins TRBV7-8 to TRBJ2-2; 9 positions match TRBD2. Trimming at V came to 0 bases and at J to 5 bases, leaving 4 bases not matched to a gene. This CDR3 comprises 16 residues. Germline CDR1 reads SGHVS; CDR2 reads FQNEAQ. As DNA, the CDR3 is TGTGCCAGCAGCTTAGCGGCTAGCGGGGCGACCGGGGAGCTGTTTTTT. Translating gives CASSLAASGATGELFF.

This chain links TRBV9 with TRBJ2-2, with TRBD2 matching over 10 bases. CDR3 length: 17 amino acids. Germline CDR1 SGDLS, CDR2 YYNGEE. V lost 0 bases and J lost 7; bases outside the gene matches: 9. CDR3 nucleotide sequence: TGTGCCAGCAGCGTAGAACGAGCGGGGGGGCCCGGCGGGGAGCTGTTTTTT. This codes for CASSVERAGGPGGELFF.

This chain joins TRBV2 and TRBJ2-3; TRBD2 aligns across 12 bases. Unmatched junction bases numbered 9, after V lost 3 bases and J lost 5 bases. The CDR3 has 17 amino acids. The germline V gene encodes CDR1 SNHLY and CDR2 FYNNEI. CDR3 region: CASSDDRSSGGEDTQYF. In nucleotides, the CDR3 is TGTGCCAGCAGTGATGATAGGTCTAGCGGGGGGGAAGATACGCAGTATTTT.

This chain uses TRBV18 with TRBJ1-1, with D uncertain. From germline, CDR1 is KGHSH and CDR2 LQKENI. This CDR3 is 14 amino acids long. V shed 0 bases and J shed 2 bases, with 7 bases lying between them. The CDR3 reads CASSPPSLNTEAFF. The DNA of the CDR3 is TGTGCCAGCTCACCACCGTCTCTTAACACTGAAGCTTTCTTT.

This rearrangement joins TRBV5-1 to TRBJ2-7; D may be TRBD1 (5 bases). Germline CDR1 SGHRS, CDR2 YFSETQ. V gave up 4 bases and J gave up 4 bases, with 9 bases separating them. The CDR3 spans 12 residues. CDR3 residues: CASSGQGYEQYF. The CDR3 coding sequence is TGCGCCAGCAGCGGTCAGGGTTACGAGCAGTACTTC. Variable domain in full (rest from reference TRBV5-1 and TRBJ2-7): KAGVTQTPRYLIKTRGQQVTLSCSPISGHRSVSWYQQTPGQGLQFLFEYFSETQRNKGNFPGRFSGRQFSNSRSEMNVSTLELGDSALYLCASSGQGYEQYFGPGTRLTVT.

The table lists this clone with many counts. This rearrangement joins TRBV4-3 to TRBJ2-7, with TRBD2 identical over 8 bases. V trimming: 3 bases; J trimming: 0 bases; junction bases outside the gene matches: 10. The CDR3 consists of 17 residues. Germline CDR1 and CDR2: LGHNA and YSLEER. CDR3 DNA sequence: TGCGCCAGCAGCCAGGAACGGGAGGGACTACACTCCTACGAGCAGTACTTC. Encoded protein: CASSQEREGLHSYEQYF.

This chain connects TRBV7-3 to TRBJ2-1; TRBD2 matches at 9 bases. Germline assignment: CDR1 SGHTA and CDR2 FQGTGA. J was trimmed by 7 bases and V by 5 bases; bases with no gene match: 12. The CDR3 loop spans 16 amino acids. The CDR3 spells CASSAEGLAGLNEQFF. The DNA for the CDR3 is TGTGCCAGCAGCGCAGAGGGACTAGCCGGCCTAAATGAGCAGTTCTTC.

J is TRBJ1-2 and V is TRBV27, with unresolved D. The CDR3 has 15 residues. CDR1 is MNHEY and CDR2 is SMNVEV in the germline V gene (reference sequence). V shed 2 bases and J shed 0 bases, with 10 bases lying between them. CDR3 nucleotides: TGTGCCAGCAGTTTAACGCCCACTGCTAACTATGGCTACACCTTC. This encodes CASSLTPTANYGYTF.

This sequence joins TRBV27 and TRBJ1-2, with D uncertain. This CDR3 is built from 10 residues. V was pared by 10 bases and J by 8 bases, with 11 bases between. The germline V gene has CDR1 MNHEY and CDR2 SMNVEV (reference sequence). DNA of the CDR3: TGTGCCACCCTCAGAGGGGGCTACACCTTC. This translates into CATLRGGYTF.

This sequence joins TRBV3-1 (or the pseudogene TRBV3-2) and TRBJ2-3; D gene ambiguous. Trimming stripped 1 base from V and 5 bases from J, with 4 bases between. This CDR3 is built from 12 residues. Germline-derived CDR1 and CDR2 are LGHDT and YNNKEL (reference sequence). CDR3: CASSQGRDTQYF. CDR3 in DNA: TGTGCCAGCAGCCAAGGTCGAGATACGCAGTATTTT.

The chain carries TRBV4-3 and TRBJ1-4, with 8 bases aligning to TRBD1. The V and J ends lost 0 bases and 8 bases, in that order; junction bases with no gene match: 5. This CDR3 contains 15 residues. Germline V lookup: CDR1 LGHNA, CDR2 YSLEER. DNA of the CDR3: TGCGCCAGCAGCCAAGATTGGACAGGGCCGGAAAAACTGTTTTTT. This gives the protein CASSQDWTGPEKLFF.

As DNA, the CDR3 is TGTGCCAGCAGCCCACCCTCCGGGACTTGGGGGGAGACCCAGTACTTC. Translating gives CASSPPSGTWGETQYF. This sequence joins TRBV11-3 and TRBJ2-5; TRBD2 is a possible D gene (6 bases). The CDR3 contains 16 residues. The germline CDR1 and CDR2 sequences are SGHNT and YENEEA. With 5 bases removed from V and 5 bases from J, the gap between germline ends came to 21 bases.

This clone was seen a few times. CDR3 protein: CASSLGSDYGYTF. DNA for the CDR3: TGTGCCAGCAGCTTAGGTTCGGACTATGGCTACACCTTC. The rearrangement links TRBV11-3 to TRBJ1-2, with D unresolved. This CDR3 is 13 amino acids long. Germline V gives CDR1 SGHNT, CDR2 YENEEA. V shed 1 base and J shed 3 bases, with 6 bases lying between them. The full variable domain, with the rest looked up from reference TRBV11-3 and TRBJ1-2, is EAGVVQSPRYKIIEKKQPVAFWCNPISGHNTLYWYLQNLGQGPELLIRYENEEAVDDSQLPKDRFSAERLKGVDSTLKIQPAELGDSAVYLCASSLGSDYGYTFGSGTRLTVV.

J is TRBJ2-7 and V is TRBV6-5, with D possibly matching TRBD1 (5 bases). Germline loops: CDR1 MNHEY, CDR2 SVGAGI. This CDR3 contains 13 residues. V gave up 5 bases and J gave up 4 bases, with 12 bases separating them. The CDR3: CASSRRQQYEQYF. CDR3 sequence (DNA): TGTGCCAGCAGTAGAAGACAGCAATACGAGCAGTACTTC.

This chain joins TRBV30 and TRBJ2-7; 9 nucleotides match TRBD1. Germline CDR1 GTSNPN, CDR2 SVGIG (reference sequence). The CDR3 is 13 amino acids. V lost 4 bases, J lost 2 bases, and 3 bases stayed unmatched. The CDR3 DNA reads TGTGCCTGGAAGTGGGACAGGGCCTACGAGCAGTACTTC. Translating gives CAWKWDRAYEQYF. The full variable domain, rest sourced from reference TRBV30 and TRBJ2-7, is SQTIHQWPATLVQPVGSPLSLECTVEGTSNPNLYWYRQAAGRGLQLLFYSVGIGQISSEVPQNLSASRPQDRQFILSSKKLLLSDSGFYLCAWKWDRAYEQYFGPGTRLTVT.